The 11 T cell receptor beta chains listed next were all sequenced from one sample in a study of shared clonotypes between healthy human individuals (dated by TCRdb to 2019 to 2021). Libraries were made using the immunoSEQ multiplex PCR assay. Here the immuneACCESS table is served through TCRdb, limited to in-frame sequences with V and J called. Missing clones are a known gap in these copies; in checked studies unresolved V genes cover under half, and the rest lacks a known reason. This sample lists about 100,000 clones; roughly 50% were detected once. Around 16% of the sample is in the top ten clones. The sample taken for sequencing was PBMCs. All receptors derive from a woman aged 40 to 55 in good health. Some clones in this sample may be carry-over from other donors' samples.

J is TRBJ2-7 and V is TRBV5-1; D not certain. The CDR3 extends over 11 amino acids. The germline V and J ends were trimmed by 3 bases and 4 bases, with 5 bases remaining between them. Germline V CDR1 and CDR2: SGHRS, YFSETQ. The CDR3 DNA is TGCGCCAGCAGCTCACATTACGAGCAGTACTTC. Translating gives CASSSHYEQYF.

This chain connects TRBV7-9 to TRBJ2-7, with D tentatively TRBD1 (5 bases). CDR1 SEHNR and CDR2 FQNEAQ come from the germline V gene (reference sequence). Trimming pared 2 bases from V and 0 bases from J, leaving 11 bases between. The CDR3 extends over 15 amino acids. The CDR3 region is CASSLYAGSSYEQYF. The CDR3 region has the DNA TGTGCCAGCAGCTTATATGCAGGGTCCTCCTACGAGCAGTACTTC.

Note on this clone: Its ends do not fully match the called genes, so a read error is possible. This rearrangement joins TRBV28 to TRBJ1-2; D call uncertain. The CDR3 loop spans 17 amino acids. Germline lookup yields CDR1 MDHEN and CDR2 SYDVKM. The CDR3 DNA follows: TGTGCCAGCAGTGCCCTCGGGTACAAAACCACTAACTGTGGCTACACCTTC. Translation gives CASSALGYKTTNCGYTF.

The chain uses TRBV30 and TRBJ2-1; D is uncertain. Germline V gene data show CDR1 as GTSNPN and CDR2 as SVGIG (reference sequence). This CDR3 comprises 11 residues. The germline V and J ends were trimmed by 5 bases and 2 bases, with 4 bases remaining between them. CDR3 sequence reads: CAWGTYNEQFF. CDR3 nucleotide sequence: TGTGCCTGGGGAACCTACAATGAGCAGTTCTTC.

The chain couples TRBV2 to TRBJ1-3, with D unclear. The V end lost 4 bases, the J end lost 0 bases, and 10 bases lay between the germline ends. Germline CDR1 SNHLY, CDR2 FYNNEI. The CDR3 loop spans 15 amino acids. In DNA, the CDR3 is TGTGCCAGCAGTGCGACCTATTCCTCTGGAAACACCATATATTTT. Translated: CASSATYSSGNTIYF.

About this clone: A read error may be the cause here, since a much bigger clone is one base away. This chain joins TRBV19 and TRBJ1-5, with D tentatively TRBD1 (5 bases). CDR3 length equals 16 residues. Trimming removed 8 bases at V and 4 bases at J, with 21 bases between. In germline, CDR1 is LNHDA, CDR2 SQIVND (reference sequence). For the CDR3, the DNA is TGTGCCAGTTCGGCGCGTCGCGGGGACGGAAATCAGCCCCAGCATTTT. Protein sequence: CASSARRGDGNQPQHF.

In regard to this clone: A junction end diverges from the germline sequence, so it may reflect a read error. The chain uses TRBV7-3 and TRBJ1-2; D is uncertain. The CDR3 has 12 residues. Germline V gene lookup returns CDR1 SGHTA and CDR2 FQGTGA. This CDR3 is CASSLGGFWAHF. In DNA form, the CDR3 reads TGTGCCAGCAGCTTAGGAGGGTTTTGGGCCCACTTC.

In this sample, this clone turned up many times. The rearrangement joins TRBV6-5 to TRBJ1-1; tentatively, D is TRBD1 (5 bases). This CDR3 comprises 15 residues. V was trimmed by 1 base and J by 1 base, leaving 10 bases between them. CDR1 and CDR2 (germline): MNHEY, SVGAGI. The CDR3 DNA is TGTGCCAGCAGTTACTGGGGCACAACGAACACTGAAGCTTTCTTT. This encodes CASSYWGTTNTEAFF.

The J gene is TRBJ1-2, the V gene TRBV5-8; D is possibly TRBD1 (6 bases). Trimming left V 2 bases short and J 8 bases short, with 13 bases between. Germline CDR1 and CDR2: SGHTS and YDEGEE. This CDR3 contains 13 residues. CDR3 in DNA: TGTGCCAGCAGCTTAGCTAGAGGACAGGGCTACACCTTC. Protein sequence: CASSLARGQGYTF.

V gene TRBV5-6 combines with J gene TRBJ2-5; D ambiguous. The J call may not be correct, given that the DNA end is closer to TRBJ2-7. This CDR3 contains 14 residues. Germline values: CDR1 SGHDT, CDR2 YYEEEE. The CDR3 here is CASSLAHIFNEQYF. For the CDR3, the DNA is TGTGCCAGCAGCTTGGCGCACATCTTTAACGAGCAGTACTTC.

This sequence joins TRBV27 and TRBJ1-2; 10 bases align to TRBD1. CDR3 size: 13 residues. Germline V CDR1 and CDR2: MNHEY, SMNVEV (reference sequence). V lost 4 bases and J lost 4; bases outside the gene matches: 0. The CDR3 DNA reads TGTGCCAGCAGTTGGACAGGGGGCTATGGCTACACCTTC. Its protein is CASSWTGGYGYTF.